The 18 T cell receptor beta chains in this list originate from one sample, sequenced in a study of response to subunit inactivated influenza vaccine. TCRdb fed the RT-PCR reads into MiXCR, producing one record per CDR3 protein. The repertoire includes hundreds of thousands of distinct CDR3 sequences, around 11% of them detected once, and roughly 9.6% sits in the top ten. These data were likewise used in another study, on T cells expressing NK-cell markers. That source reports: Generation of TCR beta cDNA was performed by 5'RACE template switching incorporating UMIs.

Sequencing was performed on PBMCs from blood, taken on the day of vaccination. The receptors shown here come from a man aged 45 to 65 who received an inactivated influenza vaccine.

This clonotype showed up many times. The V and J genes are TRBV5-5 and TRBJ2-2; either TRBD1 or TRBD2 may fit D (5 bases each). The CDR3 is 15 residues long. The germline CDR1 and CDR2 sequences are SGHKS and YYEKEE (reference sequence). V lost 1 base to trimming and J lost 3 bases, with 10 bases between them. The CDR3 loop reads CASSLSGSYTGELFF. CDR3 DNA sequence: TGTGCCAGCAGCTTGTCAGGGAGTTACACCGGGGAGCTGTTTTTT.

The chain employs TRBV7-2 and TRBJ2-3, with D hard to call. Trimming pared 5 bases from V and 2 bases from J, leaving 11 bases between. CDR3 length: 14 residues. Per germline, CDR1 SGHTA and CDR2 FQGNSA. DNA of the CDR3: TGTGCCAGCAGCACTGGCGGACCCACAGATACGCAGTATTTT. Encoded protein: CASSTGGPTDTQYF.

This clonotype was seen a handful of times. This chain connects TRBV10-3 to TRBJ2-1; 7 positions match TRBD1. Germline V gene data show CDR1 as ENHRY and CDR2 as SYGVKD. The CDR3 spans 17 residues. The J segment lost 9 bases and the V segment lost 7 bases, leaving 21 bases of the junction unmatched. CDR3 bases: TGTGCCATCACGACAGACTTCAGGATTAGGGGGCCGGGTGAGCAGTTCTTC. The encoded protein is CAITTDFRIRGPGEQFF.

This chain uses TRBV12-3 or TRBV12-4 with TRBJ2-2; TRBD2 matches at 7 bases. This CDR3 is 16 amino acids long. V gave up 3 bases and J gave up 1 base; unmatched junction bases: 5. The CDR3 region is CASSFFAGVNTGELFF. In DNA, the CDR3 is TGTGCCAGCAGTTTTTTCGCGGGAGTGAACACCGGGGAGCTGTTTTTT.

This chain joins TRBV27 and TRBJ2-3; weak D call: TRBD2 (5 bases). Per germline, CDR1 MNHEY and CDR2 SMNVEV (reference sequence). The CDR3 is 16 residues long. V shed 4 bases and J shed 2 bases, with 16 bases lying between them. This chain's CDR3 is CASSSLASGHTDTQYF. In nucleotides, the CDR3 is TGTGCCAGCAGTTCCCTGGCCAGCGGCCACACAGATACGCAGTATTTT.

This clonotype was found a few times. The gene calls are TRBV19 and TRBJ2-1; TRBD1 matches at 9 bases. The CDR3 spans 16 residues. CDR1 and CDR2 (germline): LNHDA, SQIVND (reference sequence). V lost 2 bases, J lost 4 bases, and 6 bases stayed unmatched. In DNA, the CDR3 is TGTGCCAGTAGTATAAAACAGGGGGCGGTATACAATGAGCAGTTCTTC. This translates into CASSIKQGAVYNEQFF.

The chain carries TRBV12-3 or TRBV12-4 and TRBJ2-2; no clear D gene. V dropped 6 bases and J dropped 5 bases, with 7 bases sitting between them. The CDR3 sequence is 12 residues long. The CDR3 DNA reads as TGTGCCAGCAGCTACACGACCGGGGAGCTGTTTTTT. Its translation is CASSYTTGELFF.

The chain is built from TRBV4-2 and TRBJ2-2; no reliable D call. V lost 1 base and J lost 5, with 8 bases in between. This CDR3 spans 14 amino acids. Germline CDR1 reads LGHNA; CDR2 reads YNFKEQ. In DNA, the CDR3 is TGTGCCAGCAGCCAAGGATTCAATACCGGGGAGCTGTTTTTT. Translation: CASSQGFNTGELFF.

V gene TRBV5-1 combines with J gene TRBJ1-2; the D gene is possibly TRBD1 (6 bases). With 0 bases removed from V and 5 bases from J, the gap between germline ends came to 14 bases. Germline V gene sequence: CDR1 SGHRS, CDR2 YFSETQ. There are 15 residues in the CDR3. As DNA, the CDR3 is TGCGCCAGCAGCTTGGAAACAGGGAGGAGGTATGGCTACACCTTC. Translating it yields CASSLETGRRYGYTF.

The chain couples TRBV24-1 to TRBJ2-3, with D maybe TRBD2 (6 bases). Germline values: CDR1 KGHDR, CDR2 SFDVKD. Between the trimmed V and J ends, which lost 0 bases and 4 bases, there was a span of 13 bases. CDR3 length equals 16 residues. The CDR3 bases are TGTGCCACCAGTGATTTGAGTGGGGGAGGAGCAGATACGCAGTATTTT. Residues: CATSDLSGGGADTQYF.

This clonotype turned up a few times. This sequence joins TRBV5-1 and TRBJ2-3, with D possibly being TRBD1 (6 bases). The V end was cut by 0 bases, the J end by 4 bases, with 15 bases between. Per the germline V gene, CDR1 is SGHRS and CDR2 is YFSETQ. This CDR3 has 16 amino acids. CDR3 region: CASSLAGKAGADTQYF. Here the CDR3 DNA reads TGCGCCAGCAGCTTGGCCGGGAAAGCAGGGGCAGATACGCAGTATTTT.

J is TRBJ2-7 and V is TRBV2; maybe TRBD1 (6 bases). Trimming cost V 3 bases and J 7 bases, with 10 bases left between them. The CDR3 has 12 residues. Germline V gene lookup returns CDR1 SNHLY and CDR2 FYNNEI. The CDR3, as DNA: TGTGCCAGCAGTGACAGGGGAATAGAGCAGTACTTC. Amino acid sequence: CASSDRGIEQYF.

This clonotype turned up a few times. V and J are TRBV12-5 and TRBJ2-4; 8 nucleotides match TRBD1. The CDR3 extends over 13 amino acids. Trimming cost V 6 bases and J 7 bases; bases outside gene matches: 5. Germline CDR1 reads LGHNT; CDR2 reads FRNRAP. This chain's CDR3 is CASGRTGTNIQYF. In DNA form, the CDR3 reads TGTGCTAGTGGCAGGACAGGGACGAACATTCAGTACTTC. The complete variable domain, with remaining parts taken from reference TRBV12-5 and TRBJ2-4, reads DARVTQTPRHKVTEMGQEVTMRCQPILGHNTVFWYRQTMMQGLELLAYFRNRAPLDDSGMPKDRFSAEMPDATLATLKIQPSEPRDSAVYFCASGRTGTNIQYFGAGTRLSVL.

This clonotype has a handful of counts. The chain links TRBV2 to TRBJ1-2; D remains unclear. V lost 1 base to trimming and J lost 4 bases, with 10 bases between them. There are 14 residues in the CDR3. Germline CDR1 and CDR2: SNHLY and FYNNEI. The CDR3 reads CASSEGASLYGYTF. The CDR3 bases are TGTGCCAGCAGTGAAGGTGCCAGCCTCTATGGCTACACCTTC.

The table lists this clonotype with many counts. The gene calls are TRBV20-1 and TRBJ2-7, with 7 nucleotides matching TRBD1. CDR3 length: 12 amino acids. V lost 5 bases, J lost 7 bases, and 8 bases stayed unmatched. Germline CDR1 DFQATT, CDR2 SNEGSKA (reference sequence). The CDR3 reads CSAGRQGGEQYF. In nucleotides, the CDR3 is TGCAGTGCTGGGCGACAGGGTGGGGAGCAGTACTTC.

The J gene is TRBJ1-2, the V gene TRBV29-1; D is unresolved. Germline V gives CDR1 SQVTM, CDR2 ANQGSEA. V lost 5 bases to trimming and J lost 0 bases, with 16 bases between them. This CDR3 region has 15 residues. The CDR3 DNA reads as TGCAGCGTTTCGTCGCGGTTACAGCCTAACTATGGCTACACCTTC. This sequence encodes CSVSSRLQPNYGYTF.

This clonotype was picked up a small number of times. The chain recombines TRBV21-1 with TRBJ2-5; TRBD2 is the table's D call, not checked against the DNA. TRBV21-1 is listed as a pseudogene. CDR3 length: 15 residues. The CDR3 spells CASILGRTGQETQYF. The CDR3 nucleotides read TGTGCCAGCATCCTCGGACGTACGGGCCAAGAGACCCAGTACTTC.

This clonotype was seen a handful of times. The chain carries TRBV7-2 and TRBJ2-1, with TRBD2 matching over 10 bases. CDR1 and CDR2 from the germline V gene are SGHTA and FQGNSA. The trim removed 2 bases at V and 3 bases at J, leaving 7 bases unmatched. The CDR3 loop spans 17 amino acids. CDR3 coding DNA: TGTGCCAGCAGCTTACCCCAAACTAGCGGGATCTACAATGAGCAGTTCTTC. Residues: CASSLPQTSGIYNEQFF.